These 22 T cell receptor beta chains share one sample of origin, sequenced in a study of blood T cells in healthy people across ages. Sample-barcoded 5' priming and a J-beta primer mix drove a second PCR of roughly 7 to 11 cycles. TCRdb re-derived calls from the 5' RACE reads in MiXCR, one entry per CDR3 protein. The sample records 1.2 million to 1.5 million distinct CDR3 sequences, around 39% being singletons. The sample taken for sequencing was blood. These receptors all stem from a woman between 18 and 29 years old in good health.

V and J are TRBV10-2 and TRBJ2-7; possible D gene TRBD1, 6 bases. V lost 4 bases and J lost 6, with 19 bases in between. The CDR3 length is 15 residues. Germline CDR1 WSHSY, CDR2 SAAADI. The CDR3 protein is CASSVNRDPDTEQYF. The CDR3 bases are TGCGCCAGCAGTGTTAACAGGGACCCGGACACCGAGCAGTACTTC.

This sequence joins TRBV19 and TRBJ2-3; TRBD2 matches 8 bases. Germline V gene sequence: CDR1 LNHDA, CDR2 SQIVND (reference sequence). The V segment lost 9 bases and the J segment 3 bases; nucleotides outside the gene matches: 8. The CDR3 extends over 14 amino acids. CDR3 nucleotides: TGTGCCAGCGCTCTTTCGGGGGGGACAGATACGCAGTATTTT. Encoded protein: CASALSGGTDTQYF.

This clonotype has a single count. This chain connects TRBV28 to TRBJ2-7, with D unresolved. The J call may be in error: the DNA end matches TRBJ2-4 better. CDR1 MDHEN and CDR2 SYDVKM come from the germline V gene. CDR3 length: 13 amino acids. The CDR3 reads CASSLTSENIQYF. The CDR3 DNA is TGTGCCAGCAGTTTAACATCAGAAAACATTCAGTACTTC.

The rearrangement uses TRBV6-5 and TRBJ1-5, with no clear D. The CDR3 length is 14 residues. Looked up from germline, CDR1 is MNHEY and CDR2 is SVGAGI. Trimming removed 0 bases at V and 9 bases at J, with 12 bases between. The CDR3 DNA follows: TGTGCCAGCAGTTACTCGATGAGGTACTCGCCCCAGCATTTT. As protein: CASSYSMRYSPQHF.

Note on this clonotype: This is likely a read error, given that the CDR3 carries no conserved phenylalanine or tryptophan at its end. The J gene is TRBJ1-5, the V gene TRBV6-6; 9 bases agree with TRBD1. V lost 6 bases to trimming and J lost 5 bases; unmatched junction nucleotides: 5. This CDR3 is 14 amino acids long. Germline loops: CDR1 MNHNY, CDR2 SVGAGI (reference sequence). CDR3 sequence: CASRTGQGDQPQHV. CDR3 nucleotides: TGTGCCAGCAGAACGGGACAGGGTGATCAGCCCCAGCATGTT.

The CDR3 here is CASIINPGANVLTF. CDR3 sequence (DNA): TGTGCCAGCATCATTAACCCTGGGGCCAACGTCCTGACTTTC. The chain carries TRBV7-9 and TRBJ2-6; D ambiguous. This CDR3 comprises 14 residues. Germline V gene data show CDR1 as SEHNR and CDR2 as FQNEAQ (reference sequence). The V gene lost 7 bases and the J gene lost 2 bases, with 9 bases spanning the gap.

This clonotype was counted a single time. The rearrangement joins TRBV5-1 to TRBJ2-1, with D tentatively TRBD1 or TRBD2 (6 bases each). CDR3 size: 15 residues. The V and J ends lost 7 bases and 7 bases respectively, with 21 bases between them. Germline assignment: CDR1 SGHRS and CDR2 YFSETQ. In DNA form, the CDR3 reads TGCGCCAGCGGCACAGGACAACAAGGGGGGAATGAGCAGTTCTTC. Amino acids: CASGTGQQGGNEQFF.

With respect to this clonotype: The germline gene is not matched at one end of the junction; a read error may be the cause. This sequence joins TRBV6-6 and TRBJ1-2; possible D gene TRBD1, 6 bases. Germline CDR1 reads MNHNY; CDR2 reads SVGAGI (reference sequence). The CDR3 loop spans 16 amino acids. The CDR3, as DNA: TGTGCCAGCAGTTCAGGGGTTTTCGGGCCCTACTATGGCTACATCTTC. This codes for CASSSGVFGPYYGYIF.

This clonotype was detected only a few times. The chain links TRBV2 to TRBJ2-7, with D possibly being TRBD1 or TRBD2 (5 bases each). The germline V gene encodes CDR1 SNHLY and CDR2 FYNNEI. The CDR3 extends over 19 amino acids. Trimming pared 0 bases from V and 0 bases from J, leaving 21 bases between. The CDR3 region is CASSEAEVGAQRSSYEQYF. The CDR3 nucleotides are TGTGCCAGCAGTGAAGCGGAGGTAGGGGCACAAAGGAGCTCCTACGAGCAGTACTTC.

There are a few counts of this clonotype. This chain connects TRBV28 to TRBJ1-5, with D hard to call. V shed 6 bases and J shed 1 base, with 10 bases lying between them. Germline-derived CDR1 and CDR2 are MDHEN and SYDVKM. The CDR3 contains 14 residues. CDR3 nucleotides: TGTGCCAGCAGGCGGGTTTTCAGCAATCAGCCCCAGCATTTT. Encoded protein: CASRRVFSNQPQHF.

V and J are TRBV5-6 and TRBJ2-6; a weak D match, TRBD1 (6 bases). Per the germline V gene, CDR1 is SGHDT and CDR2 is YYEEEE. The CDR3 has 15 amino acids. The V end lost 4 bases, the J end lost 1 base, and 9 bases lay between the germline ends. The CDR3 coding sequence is TGTGCCAGCAGCCAGGGGTTTTCTGGGGCCAACGTCCTGACTTTC. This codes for CASSQGFSGANVLTF.

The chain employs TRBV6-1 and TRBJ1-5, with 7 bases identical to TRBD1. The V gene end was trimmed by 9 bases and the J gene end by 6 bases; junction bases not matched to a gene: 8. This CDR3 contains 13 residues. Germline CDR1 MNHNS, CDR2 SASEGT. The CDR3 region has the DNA TGTGCCAGTACAGGGGTCTGGTCTCAGCCCCAGCATTTT. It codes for CASTGVWSQPQHF.

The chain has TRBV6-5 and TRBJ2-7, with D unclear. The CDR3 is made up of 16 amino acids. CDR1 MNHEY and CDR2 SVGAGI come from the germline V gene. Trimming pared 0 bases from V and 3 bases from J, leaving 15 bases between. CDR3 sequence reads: CASSYSGDPAVYEQYF. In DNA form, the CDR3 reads TGTGCCAGCAGTTACTCTGGGGATCCGGCCGTCTACGAGCAGTACTTC.

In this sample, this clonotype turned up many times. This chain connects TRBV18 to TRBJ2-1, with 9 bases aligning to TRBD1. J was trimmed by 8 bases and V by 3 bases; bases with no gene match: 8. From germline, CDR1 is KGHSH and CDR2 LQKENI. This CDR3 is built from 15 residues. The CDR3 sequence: CASSPGQGSWDEQFF. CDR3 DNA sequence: TGTGCCAGCTCACCCGGACAGGGGTCGTGGGATGAGCAGTTCTTC.

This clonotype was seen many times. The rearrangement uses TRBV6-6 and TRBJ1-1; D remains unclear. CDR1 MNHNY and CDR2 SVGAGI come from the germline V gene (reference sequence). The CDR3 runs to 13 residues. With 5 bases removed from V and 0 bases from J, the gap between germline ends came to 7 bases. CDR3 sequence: CASSVTVNTEAFF. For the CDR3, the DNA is TGTGCCAGCAGTGTTACAGTGAACACTGAAGCTTTCTTT.

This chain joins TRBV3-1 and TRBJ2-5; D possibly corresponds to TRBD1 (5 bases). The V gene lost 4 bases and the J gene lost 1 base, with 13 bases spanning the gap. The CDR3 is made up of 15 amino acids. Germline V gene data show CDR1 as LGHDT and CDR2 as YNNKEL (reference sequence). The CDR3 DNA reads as TGTGCCAGCAGCCTAGACAGTCACCCCCAAGAGACCCAGTACTTC. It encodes CASSLDSHPQETQYF.

In DNA, the CDR3 is TGTGCCAGCAGCCCTAGGGGGCTTGATCAGCCCCAGCATTTT. This gives the protein CASSPRGLDQPQHF. This chain connects TRBV21-1 to TRBJ1-5; the D call in the table, TRBD1, was not verified against the DNA. TRBV21-1 has pseudogene status. The CDR3 runs 14 residues.

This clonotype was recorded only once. CDR3 bases: TGTGCCAGCAGCTTATTGAGGGGGTCAAACACCGGGGAGCTGTTTTTT. Translating gives CASSLLRGSNTGELFF. The V and J genes are TRBV11-1 and TRBJ2-2; D is perhaps TRBD1 (6 bases). CDR3 size: 16 residues. Germline CDR1 SGHAT, CDR2 FQDESV (reference sequence). Trimming shortened V by 2 bases and J by 2 bases, and 12 bases separated the two germline ends.

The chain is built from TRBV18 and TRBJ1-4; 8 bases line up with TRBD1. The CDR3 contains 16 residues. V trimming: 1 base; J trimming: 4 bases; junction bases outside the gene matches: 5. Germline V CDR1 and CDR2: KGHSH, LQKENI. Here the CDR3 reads CASSPRGGQGNEKLFF. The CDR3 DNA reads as TGTGCCAGCTCACCACGGGGTGGACAGGGTAATGAAAAACTGTTTTTT.

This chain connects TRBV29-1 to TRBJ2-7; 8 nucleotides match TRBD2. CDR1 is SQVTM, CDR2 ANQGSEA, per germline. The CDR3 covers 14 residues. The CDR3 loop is CRYRKRGSSYEQYF. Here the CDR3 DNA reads TGCAGATATAGAAAGCGGGGGAGCTCCTACGAGCAGTACTTC.

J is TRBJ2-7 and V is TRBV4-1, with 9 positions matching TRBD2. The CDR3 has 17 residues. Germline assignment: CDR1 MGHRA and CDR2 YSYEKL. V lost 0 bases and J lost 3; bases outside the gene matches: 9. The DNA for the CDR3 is TGCGCCAGCAGCCAAGATAGGGAAGGTAGCGGGAGCTACGAGCAGTACTTC. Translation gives CASSQDREGSGSYEQYF.

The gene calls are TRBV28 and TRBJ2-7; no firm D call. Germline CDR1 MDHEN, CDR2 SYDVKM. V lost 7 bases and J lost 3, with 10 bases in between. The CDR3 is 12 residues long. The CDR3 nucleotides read TGTGCCAGCAACGGTGGTATCTACGAGCAGTACTTC. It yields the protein CASNGGIYEQYF. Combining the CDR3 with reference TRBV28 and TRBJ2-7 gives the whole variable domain DVKVTQSSRYLVKRTGEKVFLECVQDMDHENMFWYRQDPGLGLRLIYFSYDVKMKEKGDIPEGYSVSREKKERFSLILESASTNQTSMYLCASNGGIYEQYFGPGTRLTVT.